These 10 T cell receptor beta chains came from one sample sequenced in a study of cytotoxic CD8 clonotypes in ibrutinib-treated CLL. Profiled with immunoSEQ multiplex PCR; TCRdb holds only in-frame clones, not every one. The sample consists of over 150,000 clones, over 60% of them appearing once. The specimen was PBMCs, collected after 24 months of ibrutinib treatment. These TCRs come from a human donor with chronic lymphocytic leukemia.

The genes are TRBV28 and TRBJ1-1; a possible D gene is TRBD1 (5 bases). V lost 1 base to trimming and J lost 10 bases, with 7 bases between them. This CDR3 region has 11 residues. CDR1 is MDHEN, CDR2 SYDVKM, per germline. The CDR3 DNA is TGTGCCAGCAGTTTATTGGGGGTAGCTTTCTTT. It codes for CASSLLGVAFF.

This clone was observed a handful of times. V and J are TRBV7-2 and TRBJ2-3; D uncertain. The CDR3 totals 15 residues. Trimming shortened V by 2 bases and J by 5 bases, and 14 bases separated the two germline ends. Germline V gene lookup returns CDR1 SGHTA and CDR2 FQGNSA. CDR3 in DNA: TGTGCCAGCAGCTTAAACGGCCCATTGGGAGATACGCAGTATTTT. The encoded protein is CASSLNGPLGDTQYF.

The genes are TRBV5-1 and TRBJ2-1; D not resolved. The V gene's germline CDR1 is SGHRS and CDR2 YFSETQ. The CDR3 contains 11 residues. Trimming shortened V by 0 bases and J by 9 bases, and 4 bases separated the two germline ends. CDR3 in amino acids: CASSLDFEQFF. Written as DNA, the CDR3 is TGCGCCAGCAGCTTGGACTTTGAGCAGTTCTTC.

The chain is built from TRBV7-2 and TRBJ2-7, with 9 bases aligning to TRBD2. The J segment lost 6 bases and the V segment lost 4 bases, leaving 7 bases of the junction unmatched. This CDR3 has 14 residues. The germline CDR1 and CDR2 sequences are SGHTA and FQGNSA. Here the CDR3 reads CASSYSGSSPEQYF. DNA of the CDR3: TGTGCCAGCAGCTATAGCGGGAGTAGCCCCGAGCAGTACTTC.

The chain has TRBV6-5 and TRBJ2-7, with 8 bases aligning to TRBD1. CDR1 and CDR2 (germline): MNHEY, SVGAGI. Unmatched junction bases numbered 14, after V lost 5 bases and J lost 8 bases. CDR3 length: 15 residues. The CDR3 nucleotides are TGTGCCAGCAGTGGGACCGGGACAGGTGAAGGGCAGCAGTACTTC. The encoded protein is CASSGTGTGEGQQYF.

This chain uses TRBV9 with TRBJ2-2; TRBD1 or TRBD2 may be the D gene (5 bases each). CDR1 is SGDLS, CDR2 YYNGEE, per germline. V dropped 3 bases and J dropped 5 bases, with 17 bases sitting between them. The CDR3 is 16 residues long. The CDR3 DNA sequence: TGTGCCAGCAGCGCCCAACCGGGACCGTCGACCGGGGAGCTGTTTTTT. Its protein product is CASSAQPGPSTGELFF.

The CDR3 coding sequence is TGTGCCAGCAGCTTTAGACAAAACTCTGGAAACACCATATATTTT. Its translation: CASSFRQNSGNTIYF. The chain carries TRBV11-2 and TRBJ1-3; no reliable D call. V lost 3 bases, J lost 0 bases, and 9 bases lay in between. The CDR3 extends over 15 amino acids. Per germline, CDR1 SGHAT and CDR2 FQNNGV.

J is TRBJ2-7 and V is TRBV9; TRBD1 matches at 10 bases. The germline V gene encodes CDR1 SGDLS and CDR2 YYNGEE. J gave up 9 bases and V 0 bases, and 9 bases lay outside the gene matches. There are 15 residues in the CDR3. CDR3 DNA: TGTGCCAGCAGCGTAGACGGGACAGGGGAACGTAGGCAGTACTTC. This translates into CASSVDGTGERRQYF. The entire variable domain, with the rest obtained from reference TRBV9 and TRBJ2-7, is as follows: DSGVTQTPKHLITATGQRVTLRCSPRSGDLSVYWYQQSLDQGLQFLIQYYNGEERAKGNILERFSAQQFPDLHSELNLSSLELGDSALYFCASSVDGTGERRQYFGPGTRLTVT.

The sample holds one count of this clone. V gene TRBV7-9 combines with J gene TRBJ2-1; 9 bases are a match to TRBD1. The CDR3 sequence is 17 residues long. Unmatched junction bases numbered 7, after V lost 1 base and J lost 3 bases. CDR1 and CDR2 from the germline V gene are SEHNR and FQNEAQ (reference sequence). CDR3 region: CASSLGRRQGDYNEQFF. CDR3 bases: TGTGCCAGCAGCTTAGGCAGGAGACAGGGGGACTACAATGAGCAGTTCTTC. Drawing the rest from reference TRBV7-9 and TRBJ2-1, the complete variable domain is DTGVSQNPRHKITKRGQNVTFRCDPISEHNRLYWYRQTLGQGPEFLTYFQNEAQLEKSRLLSDRFSAERPKGSFSTLEIQRTEQGDSAMYLCASSLGRRQGDYNEQFFGPGTRLTVL.

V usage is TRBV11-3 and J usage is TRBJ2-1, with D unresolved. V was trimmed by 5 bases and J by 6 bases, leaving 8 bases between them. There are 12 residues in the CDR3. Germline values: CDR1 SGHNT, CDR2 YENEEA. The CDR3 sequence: CASSREPNEQFF. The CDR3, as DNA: TGTGCCAGCAGCCGCGAGCCCAATGAGCAGTTCTTC.